Each of the 29 T cell receptor beta chains below was sequenced from the same sample in a study of blood T cell repertoires in COVID-19. Assay: immunoSEQ multiplex PCR; the TCRdb copy retains only in-frame clones and omits some. The sample carries some 100,000 clones, roughly four fifths recorded once. The source material was peripheral blood. The receptors come from a man in his fifties with active or convalescent COVID-19.

This rearrangement joins TRBV3-1 (or the pseudogene TRBV3-2) to TRBJ1-1; 10 positions agree with TRBD1. With 7 bases clipped from V and 7 bases from J, the junction kept 9 bases outside the gene matches. Germline CDR1 LGHDT, CDR2 YNNKEL (reference sequence). The CDR3 sequence is 14 residues long. The CDR3 loop reads CASTGTGAIVEAFF. The CDR3 nucleotides are TGTGCCAGCACCGGGACAGGGGCGATAGTTGAAGCTTTCTTT.

This rearrangement joins TRBV5-1 to TRBJ1-6; 7 bases are shared with TRBD1. The J segment lost 6 bases and the V segment lost 3 bases, leaving 3 bases of the junction unmatched. Per germline, CDR1 SGHRS and CDR2 YFSETQ. The CDR3 is made up of 14 amino acids. In DNA, the CDR3 is TGCGCCAGCAGCTCGGGGACAGCTAATTCACCCCTCCACTTT. This encodes CASSSGTANSPLHF.

This clone was seen a single time. This chain uses TRBV7-8 with TRBJ1-6, with 9 bases fitting TRBD1. J was trimmed by 9 bases and V by 1 base; bases with no gene match: 10. The CDR3 consists of 17 residues. Germline-derived CDR1 and CDR2 are SGHVS and FQNEAQ. In DNA, the CDR3 is TGTGCCAGCAGCTTAGGAAGGGACAGGGAAAGAATTTCACCCCTCCACTTT. It codes for CASSLGRDRERISPLHF.

The gene calls are TRBV30 and TRBJ1-5, with 8 bases fitting TRBD1. The CDR3 has 14 amino acids. Germline lookup yields CDR1 GTSNPN and CDR2 SVGIG (reference sequence). With V trimmed by 4 bases and J by 4 bases, 6 bases remained unmatched. For the CDR3, the DNA is TGTGCCTGGAACACAGGGGGTACGAATCAGCCCCAGCATTTT. Translated: CAWNTGGTNQPQHF.

The chain carries TRBV12-3 or TRBV12-4 and TRBJ1-2, with D possibly matching TRBD1 (5 bases). The CDR3 length is 13 residues. V shed 3 bases and J shed 7 bases, with 12 bases lying between them. CDR3 coding DNA: TGTGCCAGCAGTTTGTACGGGGACTTTGGCTACACCTTC. It encodes CASSLYGDFGYTF.

This chain connects TRBV2 to TRBJ1-4; 7 bases map to TRBD1. The CDR3 runs to 15 residues. V shed 4 bases, J shed 4 bases, and the junction held 6 bases outside the gene matches. CDR1 is SNHLY, CDR2 FYNNEI, per germline. Written as DNA, the CDR3 is TGTGCCAGCAGTGGGGCAGGGGGGAGTAATGAAAAACTGTTTTTT. Protein: CASSGAGGSNEKLFF.

The V call is TRBV5-1, the J call TRBJ2-5, with 8 bases aligning to TRBD1. Germline V gene lookup returns CDR1 SGHRS and CDR2 YFSETQ. The CDR3 loop spans 15 amino acids. V lost 4 bases, J lost 1 base, and 6 bases stayed unmatched. Here the CDR3 reads CASSQTGASQETQYF. The CDR3 DNA is TGCGCCAGCAGCCAGACAGGGGCCTCCCAAGAGACCCAGTACTTC.

The V and J genes are TRBV7-8 and TRBJ2-5, with 8 bases identical to TRBD1. The CDR3 length is 17 residues. The V gene's germline CDR1 is SGHVS and CDR2 FQNEAQ. Trimming took 5 bases from V and 3 from J; bases not matched to a gene: 14. This CDR3 reads CASSQDRVPILEETQYF. In nucleotides, the CDR3 is TGTGCCAGCAGCCAGGACAGGGTTCCTATCCTGGAAGAGACCCAGTACTTC.

V gene TRBV28 combines with J gene TRBJ2-5; D is possibly TRBD1 (6 bases). The CDR3 consists of 14 residues. Trimming removed 5 bases from V and 3 bases from J, with 13 bases in between. Germline-derived CDR1 and CDR2 are MDHEN and SYDVKM. CDR3 amino acids: CASSPPGQEETQYF. CDR3 in DNA: TGTGCCAGCAGTCCCCCGGGACAAGAAGAGACCCAGTACTTC.

The chain links TRBV19 to TRBJ2-5; TRBD1 matches 8 bases. The trim removed 6 bases at V and 5 bases at J, leaving 8 bases unmatched. From germline, CDR1 is LNHDA and CDR2 SQIVND (reference sequence). The CDR3 sequence is 14 residues long. The CDR3 here is CASRTGAGGETQYF. The CDR3 DNA reads TGTGCCAGTAGGACAGGGGCTGGGGGGGAGACCCAGTACTTC.

The chain recombines TRBV28 with TRBJ1-2; the match to TRBD1 covers 12 bases. The CDR3 totals 17 residues. After removal of 4 bases from V and 1 base from J, the junction contained 7 bases not matched to a gene. Germline CDR1 is MDHEN and CDR2 is SYDVKM. The CDR3 nucleotides are TGTGCCAGCAGTTCGGGACAGGGGGCGTTTAATAACTATGGCTACACCTTC. Translated: CASSSGQGAFNNYGYTF.

V is TRBV19 and J is TRBJ1-3, with D perhaps TRBD1 (6 bases). The CDR3 length is 15 residues. The ends were cut back, 7 bases at V and 3 bases at J, with 16 bases in the middle. CDR1 and CDR2 (germline): LNHDA, SQIVND (reference sequence). CDR3 sequence (DNA): TGTGCCAGTACTCTTGTTGGGGGCCTTGGAAACACCATATATTTT. Its protein product is CASTLVGGLGNTIYF.

The genes are TRBV28 and TRBJ1-5, with TRBD1 identical over 8 bases. The CDR3 length is 13 residues. The V and J ends lost 10 bases and 4 bases, in that order; junction bases with no gene match: 6. Per the germline V gene, CDR1 is MDHEN and CDR2 is SYDVKM. The CDR3 loop reads CATKDRGNQPQHF. In nucleotides, the CDR3 is TGTGCCACCAAAGACAGGGGTAATCAGCCCCAGCATTTT.

This chain uses TRBV2 with TRBJ2-7; TRBD1 might be the D (6 bases). The CDR3 spans 11 residues. Germline-derived CDR1 and CDR2 are SNHLY and FYNNEI. V shed 6 bases and J shed 5 bases, with 8 bases lying between them. The CDR3 sequence is CASSGQNEQYV. In DNA, the CDR3 is TGTGCCAGCAGCGGACAGAACGAGCAGTACGTC.

V usage is TRBV28 and J usage is TRBJ1-2, with 9 bases aligning to TRBD1. The CDR3 has 14 amino acids. V shed 6 bases and J 6 bases; nucleotides not matched to a gene: 8. Germline CDR1 MDHEN, CDR2 SYDVKM. The CDR3 region is CASSWGQGSDGYTF. The CDR3 DNA follows: TGTGCCAGCAGCTGGGGACAGGGTTCGGATGGCTACACCTTC.

The V gene is TRBV12-3 or TRBV12-4, the J gene TRBJ1-4; 10 nucleotides align to TRBD1. This CDR3 region has 13 residues. J lost 8 bases, V lost 5 bases, and 2 bases had no gene match. The CDR3 region is CASSRTGGEKLFF. For the CDR3, the DNA is TGTGCCAGCAGTCGGACAGGGGGAGAAAAACTGTTTTTT.

In DNA, the CDR3 is TGTGCCAGCAGGGCGGACAGGGTAAGCTCCTACGAGCAGTACGTC. This translates into CASRADRVSSYEQYV. The chain uses TRBV5-5 and TRBJ2-7; TRBD1 aligns across 8 bases. This CDR3 has 15 residues. Germline-derived CDR1 and CDR2 are SGHKS and YYEKEE (reference sequence). V was clipped by 5 bases and J by 0 bases; unmatched bases: 7.

The chain is built from TRBV9 and TRBJ1-4; the D is unclear. The ends were cut back, 0 bases at V and 3 bases at J, with 6 bases in the middle. Germline CDR1 reads SGDLS; CDR2 reads YYNGEE. CDR3 length: 14 residues. The DNA for the CDR3 is TGTGCCAGCAGCGTAGACAGAGCTAATGAAAAACTGTTTTTT. As protein: CASSVDRANEKLFF. Based on the CDR3 plus reference TRBV9 and TRBJ1-4, the full variable domain is DSGVTQTPKHLITATGQRVTLRCSPRSGDLSVYWYQQSLDQGLQFLIQYYNGEERAKGNILERFSAQQFPDLHSELNLSSLELGDSALYFCASSVDRANEKLFFGSGTQLSVL.

Of note for this clone: The same CDR3 arises from other DNA sequences in this sample as well. The CDR3 DNA sequence: TGTGCCAGCAGCCGGGGGGGGGACACTGAAGCTTTCTTT. Amino acid sequence: CASSRGGDTEAFF. The V call is TRBV3-1 (or the pseudogene TRBV3-2), the J call TRBJ1-1; perhaps TRBD1 as D (5 bases). Trimming removed 4 bases at V and 3 bases at J, with 9 bases between. The V gene's germline CDR1 is LGHDT and CDR2 YNNKEL (reference sequence). The CDR3 totals 13 residues.

The rearrangement joins TRBV3-1 (or the pseudogene TRBV3-2) to TRBJ2-6; tentative D call: TRBD1 (5 bases). Germline-derived CDR1 and CDR2 are LGHDT and YNNKEL (reference sequence). The CDR3 covers 16 residues. The V gene lost 2 bases and the J gene lost 4 bases, with 12 bases spanning the gap. The CDR3 bases are TGTGCCAGCAGCCAATATTCCAGGGCCGGGGCCAACGTCCTGACTTTC. Encoded protein: CASSQYSRAGANVLTF.

This sequence joins TRBV27 and TRBJ1-3, with D possibly matching TRBD1 (6 bases). This CDR3 has 13 residues. Trimming removed 3 bases from V and 4 bases from J, with 7 bases in between. Germline values: CDR1 MNHEY, CDR2 SMNVEV (reference sequence). The CDR3 here is CASSLDRGNTIYF. The DNA of the CDR3 is TGTGCCAGCAGTTTGGACAGAGGAAACACCATATATTTT.

The chain joins TRBV6-5 to TRBJ2-4; a possible D gene is TRBD1 (6 bases). V was shortened by 5 bases and J by 0 bases, with 11 bases between the two germline ends. The CDR3 covers 15 residues. CDR1 is MNHEY and CDR2 is SVGAGI in the germline V gene. This CDR3 reads CASSKTTGAKNIQYF. CDR3 sequence (DNA): TGTGCCAGCAGTAAGACGACAGGAGCCAAAAACATTCAGTACTTC.

This clone was observed a single time. CDR3 sequence reads: CASSESGYNSPLHF. CDR3 nucleotide sequence: TGTGCCAGCAGTGAAAGCGGGTATAATTCACCCCTCCACTTT. J is TRBJ1-6 and V is TRBV2; D is uncertain. The CDR3 has 14 residues. Germline assignment: CDR1 SNHLY and CDR2 FYNNEI. V gave up 2 bases and J gave up 4 bases, with 6 bases separating them. The complete variable domain, with remaining parts taken from reference TRBV2 and TRBJ1-6, reads EPEVTQTPSHQVTQMGQEVILRCVPISNHLYFYWYRQILGQKVEFLVSFYNNEISEKSEIFDDQFSVERPDGSNFTLKIRSTKLEDSAMYFCASSESGYNSPLHFGNGTRLTVT.

The J gene is TRBJ2-7, the V gene TRBV2; possibly TRBD2 for D (6 bases). This CDR3 has 13 residues. Germline assignment: CDR1 SNHLY and CDR2 FYNNEI. V shed 7 bases and J shed 0 bases, with 10 bases lying between them. CDR3 coding DNA: TGTGCCAGCAACCGCGGGGCCTCCTACGAGCAGTACGTC. It encodes CASNRGASYEQYV.

This clone has a handful of counts. The V and J genes are TRBV3-1 (or the pseudogene TRBV3-2) and TRBJ2-7, with TRBD2 as a possible D gene (5 bases). The CDR3 extends over 13 amino acids. Germline CDR1 and CDR2: LGHDT and YNNKEL (reference sequence). V was pared by 4 bases and J by 6 bases, with 13 bases between. The CDR3 sequence is CASSPLQGSEQYF. The CDR3 DNA is TGTGCCAGCAGCCCTCTGCAAGGGAGCGAGCAGTACTTC.

This clone was seen a few times. CDR3 sequence reads: CASSNMRGSPLHF. CDR3 sequence (DNA): TGTGCCAGTAGTAACATGAGAGGCTCACCCCTCCACTTT. The chain uses TRBV19 and TRBJ1-6, with D unresolved. CDR3 length: 13 amino acids. Germline loops: CDR1 LNHDA, CDR2 SQIVND (reference sequence). Trimming removed 4 bases at V and 10 bases at J, with 11 bases between.

The rearrangement joins TRBV24-1 to TRBJ1-1; TRBD1 agrees at 8 bases. Germline loops: CDR1 KGHDR, CDR2 SFDVKD. J lost 5 bases, V lost 9 bases, and 13 bases had no gene match. CDR3 length equals 15 residues. CDR3 bases: TGTGCCACCGCTACATTTCAGGGGGCGAAGACTGAAGCTTTCTTT. Protein sequence: CATATFQGAKTEAFF.

The chain combines TRBV10-3 with TRBJ2-5; 9 positions agree with TRBD1. In germline, CDR1 is ENHRY, CDR2 SYGVKD. V gave up 2 bases and J gave up 4 bases; unmatched junction bases: 11. The CDR3 consists of 17 residues. The CDR3 nucleotides are TGTGCCATCAGTGAGAATCCGGGGACAGGGTTTGGAGAGACCCAGTACTTC. Protein: CAISENPGTGFGETQYF.

The chain carries TRBV6-5 and TRBJ2-1, with 8 bases aligning to TRBD1. V gave up 6 bases and J gave up 4 bases; unmatched junction bases: 2. CDR1 is MNHEY, CDR2 SVGAGI, per germline. The CDR3 runs 13 residues. CDR3 sequence reads: CASRDRAYNEQFF. Written as DNA, the CDR3 is TGTGCCAGCAGGGACAGGGCTTACAATGAGCAGTTCTTC.